What follows describes a single T cell receptor beta chain. Antigen: not known. The sample holds other DNA sequences that translate to the same CDR3. A deep-level run was used for the assay. Template for every sorted-subset replicate PCR totaled about 0.2 ug DNA, 25,000 to 35,000 T cell genomes. The assay was immunoSEQ multiplex PCR, and TCRdb's table has in-frame clones only and misses some. The sample lists some 1,900,000 clones, about 95% occurring once. Trimming removed 1 base at V and 7 bases at J, with 11 bases between. The CDR3 covers 13 residues. Per the germline V gene, CDR1 is SNHLY and CDR2 is FYNNEI. Terminally differentiated effector memory CD45RA+ cells were left out of the naive CD8 fraction, which was CD45RO-negative and positively selected for CCR7. The data derive from a study of shared clonotypes between healthy human individuals. Notes on the study in general: It was anticipated that sequencing depth would influence how many clonotypes donors shared. The study generally estimated greater richness for naive than memory subsets.

The chain couples TRBV2 to TRBJ2-7; D might be TRBD2 (6 bases). The sequencing input was naive CD8+ T cells sorted from blood. This clonotype was sampled from a man between 18 and 29 years old in good health. The CDR3 coding sequence is TGTGCCAGCAGTGAAGGGCCGGCGGGGGAGCAGTACTTC. Its translation: CASSEGPAGEQYF. Supplemented by reference TRBV2 and TRBJ2-7, the full variable domain reads EPEVTQTPSHQVTQMGQEVILRCVPISNHLYFYWYRQILGQKVEFLVSFYNNEISEKSEIFDDQFSVERPDGSNFTLKIRSTKLEDSAMYFCASSEGPAGEQYFGPGTRLTVT.